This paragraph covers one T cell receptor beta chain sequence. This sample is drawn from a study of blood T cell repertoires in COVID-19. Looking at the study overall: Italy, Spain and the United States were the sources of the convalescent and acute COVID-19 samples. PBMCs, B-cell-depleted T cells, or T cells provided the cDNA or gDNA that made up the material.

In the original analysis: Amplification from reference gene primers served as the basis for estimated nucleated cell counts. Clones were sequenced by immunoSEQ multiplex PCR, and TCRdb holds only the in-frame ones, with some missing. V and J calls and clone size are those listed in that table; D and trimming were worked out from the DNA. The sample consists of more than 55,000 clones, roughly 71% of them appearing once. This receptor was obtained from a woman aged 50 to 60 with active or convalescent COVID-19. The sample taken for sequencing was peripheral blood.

The CDR3 protein is CASSLGGQALTDTQYF. CDR3 nucleotides: TGTGCCAGCAGCTTAGGGGGCCAGGCCCTCACAGATACGCAGTATTTT. V and J are TRBV11-2 and TRBJ2-3, with D tentatively TRBD1 (5 bases). This CDR3 region has 16 residues. V was clipped by 1 base and J by 2 bases, with 13 bases between them. Per germline, CDR1 SGHAT and CDR2 FQNNGV.